This note documents a single TCR beta chain sequence. Its matching antigen is unknown. The sample belongs to a study of vaccination and CD4 T cells after COVID-19. Study findings and constraints: Median numbers of SARS-CoV-2-reactive clonotypes increased from approximately 21 to 38 (not a significant change). Only after vaccination were a median 86.3% of convalescents' reactive clones seen.

The Oncomine TCR Beta short-read assay was applied to DNA of cultured CD4+ T cells. TCRdb re-derived calls from the PCR reads in MiXCR, one entry per CDR3 protein. The data show some 10,000 distinct CDR3 sequences, approximately 83% seen once. The germline V gene encodes CDR1 DFQATT and CDR2 SNEGSKA (reference sequence). This CDR3 comprises 13 residues. V gave up 1 base and J gave up 6 bases, with 12 bases separating them. Stated treatment: roughly 10-day PBMC culture with coronavirus spike peptide pools or control peptides (ViraFEST assay). ViraFEST used peptide pools to expand antigen-specific T cells before TCR sequencing.

The chain employs TRBV20-1 and TRBJ1-1; D call uncertain. This TCR came from a human donor who had recovered from COVID-19. The sample consisted of CD4+ T cells from blood, cultured in vitro. Here the CDR3 reads CSARGPSAPEAFF. The CDR3, as DNA: TGCAGTGCTAGAGGGCCCAGCGCCCCTGAAGCTTTCTTT.